The clone carrying this TCR beta chain was seen a few times. Its antigen is not identified. The time point is: pre-treatment sample, taken before nivolumab and TIL therapy. CDR1 MNHEY and CDR2 SVGAGI come from the germline V gene. Deletions cut 6 bases from V and 1 base from J, with 12 bases between. The length of the CDR3 is 14 residues. The data were obtained in a study of TIL therapy for anti-PD-1-resistant metastatic lung cancer. Background on the study: Median tumor mutation burden was about 1.5 mutations per megabase.

Notes on the study in general: The cohort had more treatment-naive, never-smoker and oncogene-addicted patients than typical.

The immunoSEQ assay was v3. The protocol was immunoSEQ multiplex PCR, while the TCRdb copy is restricted to in-frame clones and leaves out a portion. The data show approximately 57,000 clones, 81% seen once. The receptor was derived from a person aged 25-79 years with non-small cell lung cancer. The V call is TRBV6-5, the J call TRBJ1-1; D is perhaps TRBD1 (6 bases). Material: blood, obtained at baseline. The CDR3 is CASRVPRGNTEAFF. The CDR3 DNA is TGTGCCAGCAGGGTTCCCAGGGGGAACACTGAAGCTTTCTTT.